The text below deals with one T cell receptor (beta chain). The data derive from a study of cytomegalovirus exposure and HLA in healthy donors. The PCR ran on 60 Vbeta and 13 Jbeta primers. Assay: immunoSEQ multiplex PCR; the TCRdb copy retains only in-frame clones and omits some. The data show 150,000 or so clones, roughly 80% seen once. Trimming cost V 6 bases and J 1 base, with 5 bases left between them. Germline loops: CDR1 ENHRY, CDR2 SYGVKD. The CDR3 is made up of 12 amino acids. Sequenced: PBMCs. The rearrangement links TRBV10-3 to TRBJ2-3, with D perhaps TRBD1 (5 bases). This receptor was taken from a male donor in good health and CMV-seropositive. In DNA form, the CDR3 reads TGTGCCATCAGAGGGGGCACAGATACGCAGTATTTT. Translation gives CAIRGGTDTQYF.